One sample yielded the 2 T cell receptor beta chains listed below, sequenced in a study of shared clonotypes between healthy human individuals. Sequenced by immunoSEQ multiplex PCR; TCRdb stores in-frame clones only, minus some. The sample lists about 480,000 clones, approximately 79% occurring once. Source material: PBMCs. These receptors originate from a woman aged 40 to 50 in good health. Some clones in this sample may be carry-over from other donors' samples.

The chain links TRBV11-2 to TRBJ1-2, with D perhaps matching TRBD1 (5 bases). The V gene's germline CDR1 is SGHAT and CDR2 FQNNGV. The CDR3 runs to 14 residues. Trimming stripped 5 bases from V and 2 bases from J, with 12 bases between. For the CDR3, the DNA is TGTGCCAGCAGCCTCGGGACGGCGAACTATGGCTACACCTTC. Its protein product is CASSLGTANYGYTF. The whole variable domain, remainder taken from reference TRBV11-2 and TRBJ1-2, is EAGVAQSPRYKIIEKRQSVAFWCNPISGHATLYWYQQILGQGPKLLIQFQNNGVVDDSQLPKDRFSAERLKGVDSTLKIQPAKLEDSAVYLCASSLGTANYGYTFGSGTRLTVV.

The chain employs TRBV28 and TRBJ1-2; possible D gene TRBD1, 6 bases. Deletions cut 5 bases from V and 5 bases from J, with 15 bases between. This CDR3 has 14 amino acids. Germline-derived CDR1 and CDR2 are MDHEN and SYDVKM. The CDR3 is CASSPRGATYGYTF. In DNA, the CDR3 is TGTGCCAGCAGTCCGCGGGGGGCGACATATGGCTACACCTTC.